This TCR beta chain was profiled in a study of blood T cell repertoires in COVID-19. Libraries were prepared by immunoSEQ multiplex PCR; TCRdb keeps only in-frame clonotypes and omits some of them. The sample yields approximately 50,000 clones, 90% seen once. Trimming stripped 3 bases from V and 3 bases from J, with 12 bases between. CDR1 and CDR2 from the germline V gene are SGHNT and YENEEA. The CDR3 runs 15 residues. This TCR came from a man aged 35-49 years with acute or convalescent COVID-19. The source material was peripheral blood. This rearrangement joins TRBV11-3 to TRBJ2-4; unclear D gene. The CDR3 bases are TGTGCCAGCAGCTTTTCCGGTGCTGGCAAAAACATTCAGTACTTC. Translating gives CASSFSGAGKNIQYF.